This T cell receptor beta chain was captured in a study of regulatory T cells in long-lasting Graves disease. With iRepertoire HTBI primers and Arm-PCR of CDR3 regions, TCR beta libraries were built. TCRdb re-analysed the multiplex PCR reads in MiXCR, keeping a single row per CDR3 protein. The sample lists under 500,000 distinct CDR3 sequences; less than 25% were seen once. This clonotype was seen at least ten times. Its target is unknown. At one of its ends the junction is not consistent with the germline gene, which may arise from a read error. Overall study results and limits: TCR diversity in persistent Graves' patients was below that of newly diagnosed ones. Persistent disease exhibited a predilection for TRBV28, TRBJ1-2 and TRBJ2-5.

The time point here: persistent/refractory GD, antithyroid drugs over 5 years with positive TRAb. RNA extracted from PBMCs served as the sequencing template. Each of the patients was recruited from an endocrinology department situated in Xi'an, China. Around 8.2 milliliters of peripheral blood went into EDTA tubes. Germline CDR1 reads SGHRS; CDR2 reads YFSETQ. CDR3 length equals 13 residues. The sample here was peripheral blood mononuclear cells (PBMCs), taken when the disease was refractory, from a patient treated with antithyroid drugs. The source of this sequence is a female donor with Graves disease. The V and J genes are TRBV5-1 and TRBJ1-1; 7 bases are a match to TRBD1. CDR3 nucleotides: TGTGCCAGCAGTCGGGACAGGAACACTGAAGCTTTCTTT. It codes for CASSRDRNTEAFF.